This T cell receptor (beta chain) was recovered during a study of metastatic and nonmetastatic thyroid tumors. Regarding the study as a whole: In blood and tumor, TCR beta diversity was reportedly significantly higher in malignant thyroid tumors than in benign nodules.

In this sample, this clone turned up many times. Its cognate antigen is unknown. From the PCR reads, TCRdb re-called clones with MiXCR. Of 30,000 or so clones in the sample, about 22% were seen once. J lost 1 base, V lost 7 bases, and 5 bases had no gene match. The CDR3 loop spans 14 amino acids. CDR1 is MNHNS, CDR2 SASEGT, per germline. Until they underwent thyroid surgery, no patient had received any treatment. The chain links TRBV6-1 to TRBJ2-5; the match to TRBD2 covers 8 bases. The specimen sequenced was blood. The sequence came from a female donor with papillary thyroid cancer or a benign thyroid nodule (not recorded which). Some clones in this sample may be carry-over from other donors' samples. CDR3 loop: CASIMTSAQETQYF. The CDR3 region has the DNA TGTGCCAGCATCATGACTAGCGCCCAAGAGACCCAGTACTTC.